This T cell receptor beta chain stems from a study of T cell responses to AZD1222 COVID-19 vaccine. This CDR3 contains 14 residues. V was pared by 4 bases and J by 4 bases, with 3 bases of the junction left unmatched. CDR1 and CDR2 (germline): ENHRY, SYGVKD. Profiling relied on immunoSEQ multiplex PCR, and the TCRdb table lists in-frame clones only, not all of them. The table includes about 170,000 clones, around 90% detected once. The sequence derives from an adult in good health. The sequences come from peripheral blood, collected on day 0 of AZD1222 vaccination. The chain couples TRBV10-3 to TRBJ2-3; 9 nucleotides agree with TRBD1. In DNA form, the CDR3 reads TGTGCCATCAGTGGGGACAGGGAGGCAGATACGCAGTATTTT. Residues: CAISGDREADTQYF.